These 8 T cell receptor beta chains were all obtained from the same sample, sequenced in a study of blood T cell repertoires in COVID-19. TCRdb's table, derived via immunoSEQ multiplex PCR, lists solely in-frame clones and lacks some. The sample lists 200,000 to 250,000 clones; roughly 87% were seen once. The specimen was PBMCs or T cells enriched from blood (not recorded which). The receptor source for this set is a man younger than 40 who had recovered from COVID-19.

The sample holds one count of this clone. V gene TRBV5-1 combines with J gene TRBJ2-1, with 11 bases lining up with TRBD2. This CDR3 contains 18 residues. Unmatched junction bases numbered 12, after V lost 6 bases and J lost 1 base. Germline CDR1 and CDR2: SGHRS and YFSETQ. The DNA of the CDR3 is TGCGCCAGCAACCTAAACGCCCGGACTAGCGGGTCCTACAATGAGCAGTTCTTC. Residues: CASNLNARTSGSYNEQFF. Looking up the rest from reference TRBV5-1 and TRBJ2-1 gives the full variable domain: KAGVTQTPRYLIKTRGQQVTLSCSPISGHRSVSWYQQTPGQGLQFLFEYFSETQRNKGNFPGRFSGRQFSNSRSEMNVSTLELGDSALYLCASNLNARTSGSYNEQFFGPGTRLTVL.

The gene calls are TRBV3-1 (or the pseudogene TRBV3-2) and TRBJ1-2; TRBD1 matches 8 bases. There are 14 residues in the CDR3. The V and J ends lost 6 bases and 8 bases, in that order; junction bases with no gene match: 11. Germline V gene data show CDR1 as LGHDT and CDR2 as YNNKEL (reference sequence). The CDR3 sequence: CASSLQGAMGGYTF. The CDR3 region has the DNA TGTGCCAGCAGTCTCCAGGGGGCAATGGGGGGCTACACCTTC.

This chain links TRBV5-4 with TRBJ1-3; D not resolved. The germline V and J ends were trimmed by 4 bases and 0 bases, with 8 bases remaining between them. The germline V gene has CDR1 SGHNT and CDR2 YYREEE (reference sequence). The CDR3 has 14 amino acids. CDR3 in amino acids: CASSDRSSGNTIYF. CDR3 nucleotide sequence: TGTGCCAGCAGCGACCGGAGCTCTGGAAACACCATATATTTT.

This rearrangement joins TRBV24-1 to TRBJ2-2; D call uncertain. Germline CDR1 reads KGHDR; CDR2 reads SFDVKD. The germline V and J ends were trimmed by 4 bases and 1 base, with 9 bases remaining between them. The CDR3 covers 15 residues. The CDR3 sequence is CATSDPMWNTGELFF. CDR3 sequence (DNA): TGTGCCACCAGTGACCCAATGTGGAACACCGGGGAGCTGTTTTTT.

The chain couples TRBV28 to TRBJ2-3; D gene unclear. The length of the CDR3 is 13 residues. The V gene's germline CDR1 is MDHEN and CDR2 SYDVKM. V was trimmed by 3 bases and J by 2 bases, leaving 6 bases between them. The CDR3: CASSLANTDTQYF. The CDR3 DNA reads TGTGCCAGCAGTTTGGCCAACACAGATACGCAGTATTTT.

The genes are TRBV6-5 and TRBJ1-5; D gene uncertain. The CDR3 runs 13 residues. Trimming removed 6 bases from V and 4 bases from J, with 10 bases in between. Germline CDR1 is MNHEY and CDR2 is SVGAGI. CDR3 residues: CASSEFRNQPQHF. As DNA, the CDR3 is TGTGCCAGCAGCGAGTTCAGGAATCAGCCCCAGCATTTT.

The chain carries TRBV19 and TRBJ2-3; D may be TRBD1 (6 bases). There are 13 residues in the CDR3. The germline CDR1 and CDR2 sequences are LNHDA and SQIVND (reference sequence). V was clipped by 4 bases and J by 1 base, with 6 bases between them. Here the CDR3 reads CASSRQGTDTQYF. CDR3 in DNA: TGTGCCAGTAGTAGACAGGGCACAGATACGCAGTATTTT.

The CDR3 protein is CASSSGLAGSEQYF. In DNA form, the CDR3 reads TGCGCCAGCAGCTCGGGACTAGCGGGAAGCGAGCAGTACTTC. The V call is TRBV5-1, the J call TRBJ2-7; 13 bases align to TRBD2. The CDR3 is 14 residues long. V trimming: 3 bases; J trimming: 6 bases; junction bases outside the gene matches: 3. Per the germline V gene, CDR1 is SGHRS and CDR2 is YFSETQ.